This T cell receptor beta chain is drawn from a study of CD8 T cells in ankylosing spondylitis. Comment on this clonotype: Its antigen is not known.

General study findings and limits: CD8+ by phenotype, disease-linked clones were relatively rare in peripheral blood. Seemingly characteristic of ankylosing spondylitis blood was a TCR beta motif consisting of under 10 highly homologous variants. Reports say disease-linked clones showed up significantly more in matched ankylosing spondylitis synovial fluid.

Germline V gene lookup returns CDR1 MNHNY and CDR2 SVGAGI (reference sequence). The CDR3 consists of 13 residues. Trimming removed 2 bases at V and 5 bases at J, with 10 bases between. TCRdb analysed the 5' RACE reads with MiXCR anew, one entry per CDR3 protein. The table shows a few hundred thousand distinct CDR3 sequences, with about a fifth occurring only once. The V gene is TRBV6-6, the J gene TRBJ2-7; D possibly corresponds to TRBD2 (6 bases). The sequenced sample consisted of blood, either unsorted or a sorted T cell fraction (not recorded which). This TCR was recovered from a male donor with ankylosing spondylitis. CDR3 region: CASSYPGGNEQYF. Here the CDR3 DNA reads TGTGCCAGCAGTTACCCCGGGGGTAACGAGCAGTACTTC.